This T cell receptor (beta chain) was recorded in a study of beta chain features in type 1 diabetes. Study information: Patient and healthy donor groups were alike in age, gender and cell yields. Study-wide findings and caveats: Moderate but significant shortening of TCRB CDR3s was recorded in all four CD4+ subsets from Type 1 diabetes patients. Type 1 diabetes patients showed fewer insertions and more deletions at VDJ junctions.

Regarding this clone: What it binds is unknown.

The V gene's germline CDR1 is SGHNT and CDR2 YYREEE (reference sequence). The V segment lost 1 base and the J segment 7 bases; nucleotides outside the gene matches: 6. The CDR3 runs 15 residues. The isolated RNA, all of it, was reverse transcribed, so expressed TCRB transcripts were what got sequenced. Reads from naive, central memory and regulatory T cell samples averaged roughly 3.6 million. The data were produced by immunoSEQ multiplex PCR, yet TCRdb's version contains in-frame clones alone and is incomplete. The sample lists a few hundred thousand clones; 20% to 25% were seen once. The specimen was naive CD4+ T cells from blood. This TCR was sampled from a woman aged 30 to 39 with type 1 diabetes. The V gene is TRBV5-4, the J gene TRBJ2-1; 9 nucleotides align to TRBD2. CDR3 bases: TGTGCCAGCAGCTTGAAACTAGCGGGTTCTAATGAGCAGTTCTTC. Translated, it gives CASSLKLAGSNEQFF.